These T cell receptor beta chains were read from a single sample in a study of post-analysis software for immune sequencing data. TCRdb itself ran the PCR reads through MiXCR, one entry per CDR3 protein. This table holds roughly 540,000 distinct CDR3 sequences, around 31% found once. Sequencing input: blood. These receptors all stem from a girl under 18 with multiple sclerosis. The CDR3 runs from the conserved cysteine through the conserved F or W. Fields, in order: V gene, clone size, J gene, CDR3 length, D gene, CDR3 protein, CDR3 DNA. A D gene is named only where the DNA matches it firmly. Clone size is shown for a subset of rows, as once, few, many or a class of expanded clone.

v_call: TRBV13; clone_size: few; j_call: TRBJ1-6; cdr3_length: 17; d_call: TRBD1; cdr3_aa: CASSLGGTGGKDSPLHF; cdr3_nt: TGTGCCAGCAGCTTAGGGGGGACAGGGGGTAAGGATTCACCCCTCCACTTT
v_call: TRBV5-1; clone_size: few; j_call: TRBJ1-4; cdr3_length: 14; d_call: TRBD1; cdr3_aa: CASSPRTGGEKLFF; cdr3_nt: TGCGCCAGCAGTCCCAGGACAGGGGGTGAAAAACTGTTTTTT
v_call: TRBV5-5; clone_size: many; j_call: TRBJ2-3; cdr3_length: 15; d_call: NA; cdr3_aa: CASSLEQGGRDTQYF; cdr3_nt: TGTGCCAGCAGCTTGGAGCAGGGCGGACGGGATACGCAGTATTTT
v_call: TRBV12-3/TRBV12-4; clone_size: few; j_call: TRBJ1-1; cdr3_length: 13; d_call: NA; cdr3_aa: CASKNSGGTEAFF; cdr3_nt: TGTGCCAGCAAGAATAGCGGGGGCACTGAAGCTTTCTTT
v_call: TRBV20-1; clone_size: few; j_call: TRBJ1-6; cdr3_length: 16; d_call: NA; cdr3_aa: CSARGQASSYNSPLHF; cdr3_nt: TGCAGTGCTAGAGGGCAGGCAAGCTCCTATAATTCACCCCTCCACTTT
v_call: TRBV5-1; clone_size: NA; j_call: TRBJ1-1; cdr3_length: 13; d_call: NA; cdr3_aa: CASSLGRRAEAFF; cdr3_nt: TGCGCCAGCAGCTTGGGTCGCAGGGCCGAAGCTTTCTTT
v_call: TRBV20-1; clone_size: few; j_call: TRBJ1-5; cdr3_length: 15; d_call: TRBD1; cdr3_aa: CSAKTGTGPNQPQHF; cdr3_nt: TGCAGTGCTAAAACCGGGACAGGCCCCAATCAGCCCCAGCATTTT
v_call: TRBV7-3; clone_size: NA; j_call: TRBJ2-7; cdr3_length: 15; d_call: NA; cdr3_aa: CASSLDGTSSYEQYF; cdr3_nt: TGTGCCAGCAGCTTAGACGGGACCTCCTCCTACGAGCAGTACTTC
v_call: TRBV12-3/TRBV12-4; clone_size: NA; j_call: TRBJ2-5; cdr3_length: 14; d_call: TRBD1; cdr3_aa: CASSWTGVKETQYF; cdr3_nt: TGTGCCAGCAGTTGGACAGGGGTGAAAGAGACCCAGTACTTC
v_call: TRBV7-2; clone_size: NA; j_call: TRBJ1-1; cdr3_length: 13; d_call: NA; cdr3_aa: CASSKGQQLEAFF; cdr3_nt: TGTGCCAGCAGCAAGGGACAACAACTTGAAGCTTTCTTT
v_call: TRBV12-3/TRBV12-4; clone_size: NA; j_call: TRBJ2-3; cdr3_length: 14; d_call: NA; cdr3_aa: CASSLVRGSDTQYF; cdr3_nt: TGTGCCAGCAGTTTAGTCCGGGGGTCAGATACGCAGTATTTT
v_call: TRBV15; clone_size: few; j_call: TRBJ2-6; cdr3_length: 19; d_call: TRBD1; cdr3_aa: CATSRPTGGTLSGANVLTF; cdr3_nt: TGTGCCACCAGCAGACCTACAGGGGGAACTCTCTCTGGGGCCAACGTCCTGACTTTC
v_call: TRBV6-2/TRBV6-3; clone_size: NA; j_call: TRBJ2-5; cdr3_length: 14; d_call: TRBD2; cdr3_aa: CASRLAVLQETQYF; cdr3_nt: TGTGCCAGCAGACTAGCGGTACTCCAAGAGACCCAGTACTTC